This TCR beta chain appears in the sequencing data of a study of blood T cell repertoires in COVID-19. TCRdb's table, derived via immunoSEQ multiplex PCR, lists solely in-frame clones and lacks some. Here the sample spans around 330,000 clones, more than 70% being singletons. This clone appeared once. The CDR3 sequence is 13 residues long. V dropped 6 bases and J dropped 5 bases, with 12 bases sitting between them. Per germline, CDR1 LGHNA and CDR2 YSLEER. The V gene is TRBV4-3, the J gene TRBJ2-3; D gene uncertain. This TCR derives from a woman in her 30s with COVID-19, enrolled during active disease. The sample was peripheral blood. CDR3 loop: CASSNTPGDTQYF. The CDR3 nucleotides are TGCGCCAGCAGTAATACGCCAGGAGATACGCAGTATTTT.